The present entry profiles one T cell receptor (beta chain) with its context. TCRdb keeps only in-frame clones here, not all; method: immunoSEQ multiplex PCR. The table has over 110,000 clones, approximately 87% seen once; the top ten hold about 4%. Across 20 to 25 US areas, participants ranged in age from about 18 to 90 years. With V trimmed by 5 bases and J by 6 bases, 7 bases remained unmatched. Germline CDR1 reads LNHDA; CDR2 reads SQIVND (reference sequence). The CDR3 extends over 15 amino acids. This entry comes from a study of blood T cell repertoires in COVID-19. Study details: Symptom resolution, clearance, or two negative PCRs marked the recovered donors of Cohort 3. Spain, Italy and the United States supplied samples that represented acute and convalescent COVID-19. T cells, B-cell-depleted T cells, or PBMCs supplied cDNA or gDNA.

The chain recombines TRBV19 with TRBJ2-2, with TRBD1 identical over 9 bases. The sequencing sample was made of PBMCs or T cells enriched from blood (not recorded which). The TCR sequence derives from a man in his fifties in a cohort exposed to, infected with or recovered from COVID-19 (not recorded which). The CDR3 region has the DNA TGTGCCAGTAGTTCCCGGGACAGGGCCGCCGGGGAGCTGTTTTTT. Residues: CASSSRDRAAGELFF.